This T cell receptor beta chain is from a study of shared clonotypes between healthy human individuals. Sequencing was performed with immunoSEQ multiplex PCR; in TCRdb, only in-frame clones are kept and a portion is missing. The sample consists of about 480,000 clones, 79% of them appearing once. The CDR3 sequence is 14 residues long. V was clipped by 4 bases and J by 7 bases, with 16 bases between them. Per germline, CDR1 MNHEY and CDR2 SMNVEV (reference sequence). The donors were all Caucasian adults (living in Nashville, Tennessee). The sequence came from a woman between 35 and 50 years old in good health. Some clones in this sample may be carry-over from other donors' samples. V usage is TRBV27 and J usage is TRBJ1-2; perhaps TRBD1 as D (6 bases). What was sequenced was PBMCs. The CDR3 spells CASSSLQRGGGYTF. CDR3 DNA sequence: TGTGCCAGCAGTTCCTTGCAAAGAGGGGGTGGCTACACCTTC.